This T cell receptor beta chain was sequenced in a study of OX40 agonist ivuxolimab in advanced cancers. Turning to the study itself: Patients were given ivuxolimab, an antibody that agonizes OX40 (CD134).

Only in-frame clones appear in the TCRdb table, and some are missing; sequencing was by immunoSEQ multiplex PCR. The profile covers some 48,000 clones, with roughly 84% appearing a single time and less than 25% taken by the ten largest. Patients with autoimmune history or systemic immunosuppression were excluded. The TCR sequence derives from an adult with an advanced solid tumor such as melanoma, head and neck, liver or kidney cancer. The sequenced sample was CD4+ or CD8+ T cells sorted from blood, obtained in a trial of the OX40 agonist ivuxolimab.

The CDR3 spells CASSPGPGLVDEQYF. DNA for the CDR3: TGTGCCAGCAGCCCCGGACCCGGCCTTGTGGACGAGCAGTACTTC. The V gene is TRBV28, the J gene TRBJ2-7; D is undetermined. Germline lookup yields CDR1 MDHEN and CDR2 SYDVKM. V was shortened by 6 bases and J by 5 bases, with 20 bases between the two germline ends. The CDR3 loop spans 15 amino acids.